A selection of T cell receptor beta chains follows, all from one sample in a study of cytomegalovirus exposure and HLA in healthy donors. The assay was immunoSEQ multiplex PCR, and TCRdb's table has in-frame clones only and misses some. The table has approximately 140,000 clones, less than 85% seen once. Sequenced input: PBMCs. The receptors originated from a woman in her forties or fifties in good health and CMV-seropositive. Each CDR3 is given with its conserved first and last residue. The D gene is left open where the match is weak. The size entry is marked missing in some rows and otherwise reads once, few, many or a size class.

D	size	V	J	CDR3	DNA
.	.	TRBV28	TRBJ1-5	CASSLVRGGQPQHF	TGTGCCAGCAGTTTAGTCAGGGGTGGTCAGCCCCAGCATTTT
.	once	TRBV7-2	TRBJ2-7	CASSSWRGREQYF	TGTGCCAGCAGCTCCTGGAGGGGACGCGAGCAGTACTTC
TRBD2	.	TRBV7-2	TRBJ2-3	CASSLVGRGGTQYF	TGTGCCAGCAGCTTAGTTGGGAGGGGCGGTACGCAGTATTTT
TRBD1	.	TRBV30	TRBJ1-2	CAWGSRQGNYGYTF	TGTGCCTGGGGGTCGAGACAGGGAAACTATGGCTACACCTTC
.	.	TRBV5-4	TRBJ1-2	CASSPGGGAGFGYTF	TGTGCCAGCAGCCCCGGGGGGGGCGCGGGATTTGGCTACACCTTC
.	.	TRBV2	TRBJ1-5	CASHPGPSQPQHF	TGTGCCAGCCATCCAGGGCCCAGTCAGCCCCAGCATTTT
TRBD1	.	TRBV6-1	TRBJ2-1	CASSDRQGAFDEQFF	TGTGCCAGCAGTGACAGACAGGGGGCTTTCGATGAGCAGTTCTTC
TRBD1	.	TRBV19	TRBJ2-4	CASSGLGTGAKNIQYF	TGTGCCAGTAGTGGCCTGGGGACAGGGGCCAAAAACATTCAGTACTTC
TRBD1	.	TRBV7-2	TRBJ2-6	CAGGDRGSGANVLTF	TGTGCCGGGGGGGACAGGGGCTCAGGGGCCAACGTCCTGACTTTC
.	.	TRBV28	TRBJ1-2	CASSLRQIARGYGYTF	TGTGCCAGCAGTTTACGACAGATAGCCCGGGGGTATGGCTACACCTTC
.	.	TRBV30	TRBJ2-7	CAWSVSRYEQYF	TGTGCCTGGAGTGTCAGTCGCTACGAGCAGTACTTC
TRBD1	.	TRBV9	TRBJ2-3	CASSVGYRGPTDTQYF	TGTGCCAGCAGCGTCGGGTACAGGGGGCCCACAGATACGCAGTATTTT
TRBD1	few	TRBV7-9	TRBJ1-4	CASSLNQGAGEKLFF	TGTGCCAGCAGCTTAAATCAGGGGGCGGGCGAAAAACTGTTTTTT
TRBD1	.	TRBV19	TRBJ2-3	CASSDLGQGITDTQYF	TGTGCCAGTAGTGACCTCGGACAGGGGATAACAGATACGCAGTATTTT
.	.	TRBV4-1	TRBJ1-5	CASSQGTSGQPQHF	TGCGCCAGCAGCCAAGGTACGTCCGGTCAGCCCCAGCATTTT
TRBD1	.	TRBV19	TRBJ1-6	CASSRTGTVYNSPLHF	TGTGCCAGTAGTAGGACCGGGACAGTCTATAATTCACCCCTCCACTTT
TRBD1	.	TRBV28	TRBJ1-4	CASSTTGGEEKLFF	TGTGCCAGCAGTACCACAGGGGGGGAAGAAAAACTGTTTTTT
TRBD1	.	TRBV7-9	TRBJ2-3	CASSLDLQGPDTQYF	TGTGCCAGCAGCTTGGATTTACAGGGGCCAGATACGCAGTATTTT
.	.	TRBV12-2	TRBJ1-5	CASRPLTVSDSQPQHF	TGTGCAAGTCGTCCCTTGACCGTATCCGACAGTCAGCCCCAGCATTTT
.	.	TRBV2	TRBJ2-2	CASSVGAGELFF	TGTGCCAGCAGTGTCGGGGCCGGGGAGCTGTTTTTT
.	.	TRBV19	TRBJ2-5	CASSIFQQETQYF	TGTGCCAGTAGTATATTCCAGCAAGAGACCCAGTACTTC
TRBD1	.	TRBV5-1	TRBJ2-7	CASSPGGTGVHEQYF	TGCGCCAGCAGCCCGGGGGGGACAGGGGTCCACGAGCAGTACTTC
.	.	TRBV15	TRBJ1-6	CATSRDSYNSPLHF	TGTGCCACCAGCAGAGACTCGTATAATTCACCCCTCCACTTT
TRBD2	.	TRBV4-3	TRBJ2-7	CASSQMWGGVYEQYF	TGCGCCAGCAGCCAAATGTGGGGGGGGGTTTACGAGCAGTACTTC
.	.	TRBV15	TRBJ2-5	CATSRRTGVQETQYF	TGTGCCACCAGCAGACGAACCGGGGTCCAAGAGACCCAGTACTTC
.	.	TRBV4-2	TRBJ1-4	CASSLPPQGREEKLFF	TGTGCCAGCAGCCTTCCCCCCCAGGGGCGGGAGGAAAAACTGTTTTTT
TRBD1	.	TRBV30	TRBJ2-7	CAWNRRQGAYEQYF	TGTGCCTGGAATCGGAGACAGGGGGCTTACGAGCAGTACTTC
.	once	TRBV15	TRBJ1-5	CATSRDRRQSNQPQHF	TGTGCCACCAGCAGAGATCGGCGACAGAGCAATCAGCCCCAGCATTTT
.	.	TRBV7-9	TRBJ2-7	CASSLGSYEQYF	TGTGCCAGCAGCTTAGGTAGCTACGAGCAGTACTTC
.	.	TRBV15	TRBJ1-3	CATSRDYRGLSGNTIYF	TGTGCCACCAGCAGAGATTATAGAGGCCTCTCTGGAAACACCATATATTTT
TRBD1	.	TRBV7-6	TRBJ2-7	CASSGETGAEQYF	TGTGCCAGCAGCGGGGAGACAGGGGCAGAGCAGTACTTC
.	few	TRBV9	TRBJ1-2	CASSVGADNAYGYTF	TGTGCCAGCAGCGTAGGCGCGGACAACGCCTATGGCTACACCTTC
TRBD2	.	TRBV7-3	TRBJ2-2	CASSPLTSGGAGTGELFF	TGTGCCAGCAGCCCGTTGACTAGCGGGGGGGCCGGCACCGGGGAGCTGTTTTTT
TRBD2	few	TRBV29-1	TRBJ2-2	CSVDTSGGTGELFF	TGCAGCGTTGATACTAGCGGGGGAACCGGGGAGCTGTTTTTT
TRBD2	.	TRBV18	TRBJ2-1	CASSLQTSGGNSYNEQFF	TGTGCCAGCTCACTTCAAACTAGCGGGGGCAACTCCTACAATGAGCAGTTCTTC
.	.	TRBV5-5	TRBJ1-2	CASSFNRDTNYGYTF	TGTGCCAGCAGCTTCAACAGGGATACTAACTATGGCTACACCTTC
TRBD2	.	TRBV6-1	TRBJ2-1	CASSATGGMGFF	TGTGCCAGCAGCGCTACCGGGGGGATGGGGTTCTTC
TRBD1	.	TRBV2	TRBJ2-1	CASSVDRGGNEQFF	TGTGCCAGCAGTGTAGACAGGGGCGGGAATGAGCAGTTCTTC
.	.	TRBV19	TRBJ2-3	CASSPHLASTDTQYF	TGTGCCAGTAGTCCACACTTAGCTAGCACAGATACGCAGTATTTT
TRBD1	once	TRBV15	TRBJ2-7	CATSREFGTAIYEQYF	TGTGCCACCAGCAGAGAGTTCGGGACAGCTATTTACGAGCAGTACTTC
TRBD1	.	TRBV30	TRBJ1-4	CAWSSPSPGGSEKLFF	TGTGCCTGGAGTTCTCCCTCCCCAGGGGGCAGTGAAAAACTGTTTTTT
TRBD2	.	TRBV10-3	TRBJ2-3	CATADTSGVPDTQYF	TGTGCCACGGCCGATACTAGCGGGGTTCCCGATACGCAGTATTTT
.	.	TRBV28	TRBJ2-2	CASSRQILGELFF	TGTGCCAGCAGCCGACAGATTCTCGGGGAGCTGTTTTTT
TRBD1	.	TRBV2	TRBJ1-5	CASSGTGNQPQHF	TGTGCCAGCAGTGGGACAGGGAATCAGCCCCAGCATTTT
TRBD2	once	TRBV19	TRBJ2-7	CASSIELGLPFTYEQYF	TGTGCCAGTAGTATAGAACTGGGACTACCCTTCACCTACGAGCAGTACTTC
.	.	TRBV5-6	TRBJ2-7	CASRLTGGAYEQYF	TGTGCCAGCAGGCTTACAGGGGGGGCCTACGAGCAGTACTTC
TRBD2	.	TRBV7-2	TRBJ2-1	CASSLALAGGDNEQFF	TGTGCCAGCAGCTTAGCGTTAGCGGGGGGCGACAATGAGCAGTTCTTC
.	.	TRBV18	TRBJ2-3	CASSTTLNTDTQYF	TGTGCCAGCTCCACCACGCTAAACACAGATACGCAGTATTTT
TRBD1	.	TRBV7-2	TRBJ1-2	CASSLEQGHGYTF	TGTGCCAGCAGCTTAGAACAGGGGCACGGCTACACCTTC
.	.	TRBV6-1	TRBJ1-5	CASSEAGSGYQPQHF	TGTGCCAGCAGTGAAGCGGGGTCAGGGTACCAGCCCCAGCATTTT
TRBD2	few	TRBV19	TRBJ2-1	CASSLTGTSGPNEQFF	TGTGCCAGTAGTCTAACCGGGACTAGCGGTCCCAATGAGCAGTTCTTC
.	.	TRBV6-5	TRBJ1-2	CASSYRPTGPYGYTF	TGTGCCAGCAGTTACAGACCGACAGGACCCTATGGCTACACCTTC
TRBD2	.	TRBV6-5	TRBJ2-7	CASSLTSGGPYEQYF	TGTGCCAGCAGTCTAACTAGCGGGGGACCCTACGAGCAGTACTTC
.	.	TRBV28	TRBJ2-1	CASSLRGNEQFF	TGTGCCAGCAGTTTAAGGGGCAATGAGCAGTTCTTC